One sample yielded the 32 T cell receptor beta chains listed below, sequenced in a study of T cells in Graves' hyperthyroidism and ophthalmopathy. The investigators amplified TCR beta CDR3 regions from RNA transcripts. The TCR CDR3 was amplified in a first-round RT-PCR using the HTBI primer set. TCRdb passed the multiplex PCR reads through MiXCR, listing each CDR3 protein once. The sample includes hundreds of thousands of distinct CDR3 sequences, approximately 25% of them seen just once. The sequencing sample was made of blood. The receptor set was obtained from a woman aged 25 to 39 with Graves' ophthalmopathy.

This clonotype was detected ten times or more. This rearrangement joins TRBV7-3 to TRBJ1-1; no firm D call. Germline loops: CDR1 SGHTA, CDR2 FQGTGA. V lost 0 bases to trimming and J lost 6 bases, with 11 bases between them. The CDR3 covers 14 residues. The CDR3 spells CASSLTIVGAEAFF. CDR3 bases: TGTGCCAGCAGCTTAACGATCGTTGGTGCTGAAGCTTTCTTT.

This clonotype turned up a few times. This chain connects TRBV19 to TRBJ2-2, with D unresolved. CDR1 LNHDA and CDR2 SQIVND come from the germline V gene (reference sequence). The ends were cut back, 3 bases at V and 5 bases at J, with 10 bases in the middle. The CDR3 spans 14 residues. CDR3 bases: TGTGCCAGTAGTATTAGCACCCCAACCGGGGAGCTGTTTTTT. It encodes CASSISTPTGELFF.

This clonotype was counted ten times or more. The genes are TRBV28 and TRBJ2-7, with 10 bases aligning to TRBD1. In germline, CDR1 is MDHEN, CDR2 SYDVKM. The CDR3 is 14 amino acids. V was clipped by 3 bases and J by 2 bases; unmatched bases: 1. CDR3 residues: CASSLGQGPYEQYF. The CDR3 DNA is TGTGCCAGCAGTTTGGGACAGGGGCCCTACGAGCAGTACTTC.

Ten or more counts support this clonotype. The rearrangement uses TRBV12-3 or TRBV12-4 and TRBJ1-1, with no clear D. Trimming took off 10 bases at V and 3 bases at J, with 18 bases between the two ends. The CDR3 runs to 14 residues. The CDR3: CATSGPNLDTEAFF. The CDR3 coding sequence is TGTGCCACCAGCGGGCCGAATTTAGACACTGAAGCTTTCTTT.

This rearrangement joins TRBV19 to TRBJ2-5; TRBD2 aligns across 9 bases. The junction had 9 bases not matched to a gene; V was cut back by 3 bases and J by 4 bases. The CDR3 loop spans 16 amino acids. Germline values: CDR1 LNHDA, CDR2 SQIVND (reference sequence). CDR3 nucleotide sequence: TGTGCCAGTAGTATCGGCGGGGGGGCCGATCGAGAGACCCAGTACTTC. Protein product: CASSIGGGADRETQYF. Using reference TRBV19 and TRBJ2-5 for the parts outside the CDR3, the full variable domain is DGGITQSPKYLFRKEGQNVTLSCEQNLNHDAMYWYRQDPGQGLRLIYYSQIVNDFQKGDIAEGYSVSREKKESFPLTVTSAQKNPTAFYLCASSIGGGADRETQYFGPGTRLLVL.

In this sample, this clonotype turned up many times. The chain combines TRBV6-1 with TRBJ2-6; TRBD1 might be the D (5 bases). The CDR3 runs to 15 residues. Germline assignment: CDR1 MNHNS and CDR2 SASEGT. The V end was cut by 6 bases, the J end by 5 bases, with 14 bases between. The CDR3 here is CASSTLDRRANVLTF. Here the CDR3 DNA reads TGTGCCAGCAGCACCCTAGACAGAAGGGCCAACGTCCTGACTTTC.

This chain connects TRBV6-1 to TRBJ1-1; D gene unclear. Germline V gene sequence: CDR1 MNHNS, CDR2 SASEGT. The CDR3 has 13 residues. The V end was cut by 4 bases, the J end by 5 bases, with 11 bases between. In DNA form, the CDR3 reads TGTGCCAGCAGTGGGCCCCGTAAGACTGAAGCTTTCTTT. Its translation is CASSGPRKTEAFF.

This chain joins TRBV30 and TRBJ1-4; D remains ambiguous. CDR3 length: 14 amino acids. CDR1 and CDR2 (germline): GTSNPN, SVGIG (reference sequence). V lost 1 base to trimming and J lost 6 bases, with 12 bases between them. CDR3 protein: CAWSAPGRHEKLFF. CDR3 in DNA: TGTGCCTGGAGTGCGCCGGGGAGGCATGAAAAACTGTTTTTT.

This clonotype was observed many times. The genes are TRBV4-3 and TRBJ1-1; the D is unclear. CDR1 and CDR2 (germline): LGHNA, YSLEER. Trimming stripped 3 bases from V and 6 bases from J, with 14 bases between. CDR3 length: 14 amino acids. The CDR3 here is CASSQSPWGAEAFF. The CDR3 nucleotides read TGCGCCAGCAGCCAGTCCCCGTGGGGTGCTGAAGCTTTCTTT.

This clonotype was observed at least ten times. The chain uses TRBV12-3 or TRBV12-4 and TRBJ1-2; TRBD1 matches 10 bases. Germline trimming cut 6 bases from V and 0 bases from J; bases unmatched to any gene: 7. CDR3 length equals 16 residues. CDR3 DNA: TGTGCCAGCAGGGGACAGGGGTCCAATGCTAACTATGGCTACACCTTC. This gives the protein CASRGQGSNANYGYTF.

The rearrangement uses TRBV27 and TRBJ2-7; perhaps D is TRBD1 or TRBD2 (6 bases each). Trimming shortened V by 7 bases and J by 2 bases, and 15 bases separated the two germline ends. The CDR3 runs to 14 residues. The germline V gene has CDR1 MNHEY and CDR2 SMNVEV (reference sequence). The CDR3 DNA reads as TGTGCCAGCAATGGAGGGACACGACCCTACGAGCAGTACTTC. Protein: CASNGGTRPYEQYF.

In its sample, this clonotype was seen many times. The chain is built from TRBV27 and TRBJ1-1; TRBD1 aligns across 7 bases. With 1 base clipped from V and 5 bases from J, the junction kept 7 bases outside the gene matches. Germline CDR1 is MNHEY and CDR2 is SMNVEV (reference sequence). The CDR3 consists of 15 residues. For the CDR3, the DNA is TGTGCCAGCAGTTTATATAGGACAGGCTATACTGAAGCTTTCTTT. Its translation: CASSLYRTGYTEAFF.

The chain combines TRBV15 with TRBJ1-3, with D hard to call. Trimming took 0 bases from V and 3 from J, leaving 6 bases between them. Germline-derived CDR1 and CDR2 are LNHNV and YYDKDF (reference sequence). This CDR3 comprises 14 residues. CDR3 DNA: TGTGCCACCAGCAGAGAGTTGGATGGAAACACCATATATTTT. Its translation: CATSRELDGNTIYF.

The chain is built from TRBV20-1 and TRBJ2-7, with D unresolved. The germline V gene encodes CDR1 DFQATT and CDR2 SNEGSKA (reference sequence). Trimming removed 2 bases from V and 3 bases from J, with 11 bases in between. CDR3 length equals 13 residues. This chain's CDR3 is CSARSASIYEQYF. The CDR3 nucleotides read TGCAGTGCTAGATCTGCGAGCATCTACGAGCAGTACTTC.

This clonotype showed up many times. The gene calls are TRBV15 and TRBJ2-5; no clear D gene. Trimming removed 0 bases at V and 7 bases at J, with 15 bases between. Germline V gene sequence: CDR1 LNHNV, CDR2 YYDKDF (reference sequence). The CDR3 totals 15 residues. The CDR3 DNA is TGTGCCACCAGCAGAGATCAGACCAGCACGGGGACCCAGTACTTC. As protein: CATSRDQTSTGTQYF. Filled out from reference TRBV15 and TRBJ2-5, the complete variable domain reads DAMVIQNPRYQVTQFGKPVTLSCSQTLNHNVMYWYQQKSSQAPKLLFHYYDKDFNNEADTPDNFQSRRPNTSFCFLDIRSPGLGDTAMYLCATSRDQTSTGTQYFGPGTRLLVL.

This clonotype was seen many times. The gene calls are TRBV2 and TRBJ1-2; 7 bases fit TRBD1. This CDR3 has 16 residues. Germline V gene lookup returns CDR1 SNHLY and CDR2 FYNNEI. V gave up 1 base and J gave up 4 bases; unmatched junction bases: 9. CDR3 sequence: CASSEEWRGRGYGYTF. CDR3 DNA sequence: TGTGCCAGCAGTGAAGAGTGGAGGGGGCGAGGCTATGGCTACACCTTC. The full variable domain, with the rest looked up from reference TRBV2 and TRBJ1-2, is EPEVTQTPSHQVTQMGQEVILRCVPISNHLYFYWYRQILGQKVEFLVSFYNNEISEKSEIFDDQFSVERPDGSNFTLKIRSTKLEDSAMYFCASSEEWRGRGYGYTFGSGTRLTVV.

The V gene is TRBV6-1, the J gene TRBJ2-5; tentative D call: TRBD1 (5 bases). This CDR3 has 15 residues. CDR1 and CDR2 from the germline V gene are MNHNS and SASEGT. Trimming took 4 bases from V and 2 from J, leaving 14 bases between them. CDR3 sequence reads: CASSAQRTSQETQYF. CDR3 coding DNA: TGTGCCAGCAGTGCCCAACGGACATCTCAAGAGACCCAGTACTTC.

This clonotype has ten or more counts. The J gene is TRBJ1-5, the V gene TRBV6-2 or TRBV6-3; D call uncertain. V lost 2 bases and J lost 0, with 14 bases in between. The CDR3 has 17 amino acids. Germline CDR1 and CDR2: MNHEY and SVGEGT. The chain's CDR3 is CASSYPYFRDSNQPQHF. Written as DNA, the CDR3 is TGTGCCAGCAGTTACCCCTATTTTCGGGATAGCAATCAGCCCCAGCATTTT.

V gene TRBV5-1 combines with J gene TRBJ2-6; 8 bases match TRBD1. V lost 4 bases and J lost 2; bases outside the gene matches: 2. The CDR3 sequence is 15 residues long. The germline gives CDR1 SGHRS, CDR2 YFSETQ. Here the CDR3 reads CASSVTGAGANVLTF. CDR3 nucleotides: TGCGCCAGCAGCGTGACAGGGGCTGGGGCCAACGTCCTGACTTTC.

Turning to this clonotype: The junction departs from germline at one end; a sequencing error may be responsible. The CDR3 region has the DNA TGTGCCAGCCGCCGCTCTGGAAGCACCGTATATTTT. This translates into CASRRSGSTVYF. V is TRBV2 and J is TRBJ1-3; no definite D call. Germline V gene sequence: CDR1 SNHLY, CDR2 FYNNEI. The CDR3 runs 12 residues.

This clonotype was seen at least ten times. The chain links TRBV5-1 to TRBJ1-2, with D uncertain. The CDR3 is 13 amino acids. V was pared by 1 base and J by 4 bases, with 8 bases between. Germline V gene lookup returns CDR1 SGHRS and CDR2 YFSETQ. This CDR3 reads CASSLPQGYGYTF. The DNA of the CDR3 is TGCGCCAGCAGCTTGCCACAAGGCTATGGCTACACCTTC.

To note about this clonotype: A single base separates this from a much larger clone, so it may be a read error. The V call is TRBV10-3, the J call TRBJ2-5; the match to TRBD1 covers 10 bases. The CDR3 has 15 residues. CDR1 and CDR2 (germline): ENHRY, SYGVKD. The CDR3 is CAISGTGTGVETKYF. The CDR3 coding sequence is TGTGCCATCAGTGGGACCGGGACAGGGGTCGAGACCAAGTACTTC.

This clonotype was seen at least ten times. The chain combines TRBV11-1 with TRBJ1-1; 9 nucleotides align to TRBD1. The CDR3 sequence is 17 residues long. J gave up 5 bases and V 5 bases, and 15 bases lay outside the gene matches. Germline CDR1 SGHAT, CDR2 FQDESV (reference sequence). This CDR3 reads CASSARTGVFVGTEAFF. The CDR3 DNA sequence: TGTGCCAGCAGCGCCCGGACAGGGGTTTTTGTTGGGACTGAAGCTTTCTTT.

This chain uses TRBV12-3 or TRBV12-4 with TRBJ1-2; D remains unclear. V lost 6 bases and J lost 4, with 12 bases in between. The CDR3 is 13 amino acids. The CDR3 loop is CASRTVRIYGYTF. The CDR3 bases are TGTGCCAGCAGAACCGTCAGGATCTATGGCTACACCTTC.

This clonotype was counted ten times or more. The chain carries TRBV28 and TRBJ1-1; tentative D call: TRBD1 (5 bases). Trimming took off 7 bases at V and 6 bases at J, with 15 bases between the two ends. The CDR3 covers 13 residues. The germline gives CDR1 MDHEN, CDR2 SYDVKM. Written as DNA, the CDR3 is TGTGCCAGCACCTGGCGGGGGGTACCTGAAGCTTTCTTT. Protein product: CASTWRGVPEAFF.

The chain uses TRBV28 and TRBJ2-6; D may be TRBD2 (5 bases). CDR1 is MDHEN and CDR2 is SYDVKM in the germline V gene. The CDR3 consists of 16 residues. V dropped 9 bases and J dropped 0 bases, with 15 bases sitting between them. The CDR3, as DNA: TGTGCCAGTACTGTCGACGGGAACTCTGGGGCCAACGTCCTGACTTTC. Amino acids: CASTVDGNSGANVLTF.

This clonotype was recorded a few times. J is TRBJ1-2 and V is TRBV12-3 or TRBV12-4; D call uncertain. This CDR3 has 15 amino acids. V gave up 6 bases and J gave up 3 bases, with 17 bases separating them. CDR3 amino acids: CASSHRALPHYGYTF. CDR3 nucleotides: TGTGCCAGCAGCCACCGGGCCCTACCCCACTATGGCTACACCTTC.

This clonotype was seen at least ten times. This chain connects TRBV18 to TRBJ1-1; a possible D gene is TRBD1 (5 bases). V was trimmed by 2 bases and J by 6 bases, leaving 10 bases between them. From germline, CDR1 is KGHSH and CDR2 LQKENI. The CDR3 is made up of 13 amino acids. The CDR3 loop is CASSPKGGAEAFF. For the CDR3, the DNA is TGTGCCAGCTCACCAAAGGGAGGGGCTGAAGCTTTCTTT. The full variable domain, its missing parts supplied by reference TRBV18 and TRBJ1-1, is NAGVMQNPRHLVRRRGQEARLRCSPMKGHSHVYWYRQLPEEGLKFMVYLQKENIIDESGMPKERFSAEFPKEGPSILRIQQVVRGDSAAYFCASSPKGGAEAFFGQGTRLTVV.

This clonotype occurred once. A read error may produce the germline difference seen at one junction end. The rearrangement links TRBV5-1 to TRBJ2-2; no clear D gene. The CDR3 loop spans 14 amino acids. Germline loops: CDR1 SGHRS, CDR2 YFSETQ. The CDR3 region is CASRPGANIGELFF. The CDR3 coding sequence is TGCGCCAGCAGGCCGGGCGCGAACATCGGGGAGCTGTTTTTT. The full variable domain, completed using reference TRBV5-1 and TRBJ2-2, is KAGVTQTPRYLIKTRGQQVTLSCSPISGHRSVSWYQQTPGQGLQFLFEYFSETQRNKGNFPGRFSGRQFSNSRSEMNVSTLELGDSALYLCASRPGANIGELFFGEGSRLTVL.

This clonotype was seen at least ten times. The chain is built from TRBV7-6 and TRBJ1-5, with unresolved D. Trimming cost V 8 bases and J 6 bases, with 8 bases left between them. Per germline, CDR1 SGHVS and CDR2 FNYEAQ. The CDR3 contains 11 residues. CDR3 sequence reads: CASGLGQPQHF. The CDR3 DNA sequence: TGTGCCAGCGGGTTGGGTCAGCCCCAGCATTTT.

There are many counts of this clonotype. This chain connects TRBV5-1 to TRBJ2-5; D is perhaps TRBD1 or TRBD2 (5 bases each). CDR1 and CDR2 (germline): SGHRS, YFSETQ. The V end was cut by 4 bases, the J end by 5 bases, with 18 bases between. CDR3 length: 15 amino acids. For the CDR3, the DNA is TGCGCCAGCAGCCAAGGGACCTCGAGGGAGGAGACCCAGTACTTC. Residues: CASSQGTSREETQYF.

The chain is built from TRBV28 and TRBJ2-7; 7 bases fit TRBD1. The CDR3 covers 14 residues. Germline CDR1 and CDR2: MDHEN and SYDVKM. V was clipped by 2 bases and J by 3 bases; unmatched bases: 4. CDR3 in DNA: TGTGCCAGCAGTTTAAGAGGGACAGACTACGAGCAGTACTTC. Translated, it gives CASSLRGTDYEQYF.